The rows below give T cell receptor beta chains drawn from one sample of a study of sequential checkpoint blockade in melanoma. Generated by immunoSEQ multiplex PCR, the TCRdb table keeps only in-frame clones and is missing some. The sample has 15,000 to 20,000 clones; approximately 70% are singletons. Sequenced material: CD8+ T cells sorted from blood (inferred from file names), taken from a patient given nivolumab and ipilimumab in sequence. These TCRs come from a human donor with melanoma. The CDR3 runs from the conserved cysteine through the conserved F or W. Fields, in order: D gene, clone size, V gene, J gene, CDR3 DNA, CDR3 protein. A D gene is named only where the DNA matches it firmly. Size values are once, few and many counts, or a class for expanded clones, and some rows have none.

>-|-|TRBV7-2|TRBJ2-3
TGTGCCAGCAGCTTAGGACAGTTCGGCCTGGATACGCAGTATTTT
CASSLGQFGLDTQYF
>TRBD2|-|TRBV9|TRBJ2-7
TGTGCCAGCAGCGTAGGGGTTGGGCTAGCGGGAGCGGACGAGCAGTACTTC
CASSVGVGLAGADEQYF
>-|-|TRBV7-3|TRBJ2-3
TGTGCCAGCAGCCCGGGTGCCAGCACAGATACGCAGTATTTT
CASSPGASTDTQYF
>-|-|TRBV27|TRBJ2-7
TGTGCCAGCAGTTTAGACAGAGCCTACGAGCAGTACTTC
CASSLDRAYEQYF
>-|-|TRBV5-1|TRBJ2-2
TGCGCCAGCAGCTTGGAGGACAGTGTCACCGGGGAGCTGTTTTTT
CASSLEDSVTGELFF
>TRBD2|medium-sized|TRBV13|TRBJ2-1
TGTGCCAGCAGCTTAAGGCGGGAGAGCTCCTACAATGAGCAGTTCTTC
CASSLRRESSYNEQFF
>TRBD1|once|TRBV27|TRBJ1-2
TGTGCCAGCAGTTTCCTCACGACAGGGGGCCGGTATGGCTACACCTTC
CASSFLTTGGRYGYTF
>TRBD2|-|TRBV27|TRBJ2-1
TGTGCCAGCAGTTTCCTAGCGGTCCCTTACAATGAGCAGTTCTTC
CASSFLAVPYNEQFF
>TRBD1|-|TRBV6-5|TRBJ2-7
TGTGCCAGCAGTTACCGAGACAGGGCCGCCTACGAGCAGTACTTC
CASSYRDRAAYEQYF
>TRBD1|-|TRBV30|TRBJ1-1
TGTGCCTGGAGGGGTCACCGACAGGGTTGGACTGAAGCTTTCTTT
CAWRGHRQGWTEAFF
>-|-|TRBV9|TRBJ1-1
TGTGCCAGCAGCGTAGACAGGGTGGGAACTGAAGCTTTCTTT
CASSVDRVGTEAFF
>-|few|TRBV10-3|TRBJ1-3
TGTGCCATCAGTGAGGCCGTTGGGACTCGAGAGGGAAACACCATATATTTT
CAISEAVGTREGNTIYF
>-|-|TRBV6-5|TRBJ2-6
TGTGCCAGCAGTTACTCGTCTTCCTCTGGGGCCAACGTCCTGACCTTC
CASSYSSSSGANVLTF
>TRBD1|-|TRBV6-5|TRBJ2-1
TGTGCCAGCAGTATACAGGGGTTCAGGAATGAGCAGTTCTTC
CASSIQGFRNEQFF
>TRBD1|once|TRBV4-2|TRBJ1-4
TGTGCCAGCAGCCAAGATGAGGACAGGATTAATGAAAAACTGTTTTTT
CASSQDEDRINEKLFF
>-|-|TRBV2|TRBJ1-3
TGTGCCAGCAGGGCAGCGCCCTCTGGAAACACCATATATTTT
CASRAAPSGNTIYF
>-|-|TRBV6-7|TRBJ1-3
TGTGCCAGCAGTTACTCGATAGAGGAGCCCCGGTGGGGAAACACCATATATTTT
CASSYSIEEPRWGNTIYF
>TRBD1|-|TRBV9|TRBJ2-1
TGTGCCAGCAGCGTAGAGGGGACAGCCTACAATGAGCAGTTCTTC
CASSVEGTAYNEQFF
>-|-|TRBV6-5|TRBJ2-7
TGTGCCAGCAGTTACTTGGGCCAGGGGTACGAGCAGTACTTC
CASSYLGQGYEQYF
>TRBD1|few|TRBV5-8|TRBJ2-7
TGTGCCAGCAGCTTAGGACAGGGGCTAAGCGAGCAGTACTTC
CASSLGQGLSEQYF
>TRBD1|-|TRBV5-6|TRBJ2-7
TGTGCCAGCAGCGGGGACAGGGCCGGTGAGCAGTACTTC
CASSGDRAGEQYF
>-|-|TRBV6-6|TRBJ1-2
TGTGCCAGCCTTGAGTCAGGGTATGGCTACACCTTC
CASLESGYGYTF
>TRBD1|few|TRBV6-5|TRBJ1-2
TGTGCCAGCAGTTACTCTGGGACAGGGCCGATCTATGGCTACACCTTC
CASSYSGTGPIYGYTF
>-|-|TRBV6-1|TRBJ1-5
TGTGCCAGCAGCCCCGGGGGGAGCAATCAGCCCCAGCATTTT
CASSPGGSNQPQHF
>TRBD1|-|TRBV13|TRBJ1-1
TGTGCCAGCAGCCCTAGGGGGCGGGTTACTGAAGCTTTCTTT
CASSPRGRVTEAFF
>-|-|TRBV27|TRBJ1-5
TGTGCCAGCAGTCATGAAGGGGGTTTCAATCAGCCCCAGCATTTT
CASSHEGGFNQPQHF
>-|-|TRBV7-5|TRBJ2-1
TGTGCCAGAAGCTGGACTAGCGGGAGGCCTCCTCCCTACAATGAGCAGTTCTTC
CARSWTSGRPPPYNEQFF